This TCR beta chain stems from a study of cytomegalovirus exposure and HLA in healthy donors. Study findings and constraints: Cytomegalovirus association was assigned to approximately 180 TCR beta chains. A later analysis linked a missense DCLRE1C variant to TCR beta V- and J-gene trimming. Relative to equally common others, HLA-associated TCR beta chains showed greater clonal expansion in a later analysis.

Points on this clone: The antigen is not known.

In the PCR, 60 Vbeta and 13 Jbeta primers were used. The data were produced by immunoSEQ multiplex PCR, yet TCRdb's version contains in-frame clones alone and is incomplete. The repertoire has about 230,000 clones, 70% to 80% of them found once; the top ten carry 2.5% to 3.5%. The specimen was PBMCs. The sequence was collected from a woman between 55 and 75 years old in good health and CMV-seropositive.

The CDR3 spells CASDPSGDRVHTEAFF. The CDR3 DNA follows: TGCGCCAGCGACCCCTCTGGGGACAGGGTACACACTGAAGCTTTCTTT. J is TRBJ1-1 and V is TRBV5-1; 9 nucleotides align to TRBD1. Trimming at V came to 7 bases and at J to 3 bases, leaving 13 bases not matched to a gene. CDR1 is SGHRS, CDR2 YFSETQ, per germline. The CDR3 runs 16 residues.